This T cell receptor beta chain originates from a study of shared clonotypes between healthy human individuals. Study-wide results and caveats: Memory subsets generally showed smaller estimated richness than naive subsets did.

Comments on this clone: What it recognizes is unknown.

Here immunoSEQ multiplex PCR was the method, and the copy in TCRdb shows in-frame clones only, minus some. The sample lists some 1 million clones, around 74% seen once, with roughly 1.4% in the top ten. Trimming took 0 bases from V and 7 from J; bases not matched to a gene: 10. The CDR3 runs to 16 residues. Germline loops: CDR1 MNHEY, CDR2 SVGAGI. Sequenced material: memory CD4+ T cells sorted from blood. Subset in this sample: CD45RA-negative fraction. V is TRBV6-5 and J is TRBJ2-7, with 9 bases matching TRBD1. This sequence was found in a man between 18 and 29 years old in good health. The CDR3 region has the DNA TGTGCCAGCAGTTACTCGGACCCGGACAGGGGAGGAGAGCAGTACTTC. This gives the protein CASSYSDPDRGGEQYF.